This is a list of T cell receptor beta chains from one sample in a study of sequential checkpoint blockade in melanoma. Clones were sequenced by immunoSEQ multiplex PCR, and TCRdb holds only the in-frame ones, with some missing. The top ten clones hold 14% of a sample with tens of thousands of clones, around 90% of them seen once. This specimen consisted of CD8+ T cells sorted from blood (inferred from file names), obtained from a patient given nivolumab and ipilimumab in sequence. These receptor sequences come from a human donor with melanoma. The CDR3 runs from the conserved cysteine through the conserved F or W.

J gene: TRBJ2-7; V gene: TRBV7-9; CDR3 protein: CASSPRDYYEQYF
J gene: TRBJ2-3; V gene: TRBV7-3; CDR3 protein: CASSPTGPGDTQYF
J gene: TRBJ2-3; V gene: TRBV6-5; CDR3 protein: CASSPWTSGRDTQYF
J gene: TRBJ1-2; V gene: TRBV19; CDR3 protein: CASSPFGADYGYTF
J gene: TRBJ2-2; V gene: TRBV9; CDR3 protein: CASSVTSGSANTGELFF
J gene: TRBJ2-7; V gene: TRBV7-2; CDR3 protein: CASSSTSPGSAYEQYF
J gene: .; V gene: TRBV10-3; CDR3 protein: CAINAGTSDPYEQYF
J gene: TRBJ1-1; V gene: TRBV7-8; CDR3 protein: CASSLSSPRGLETEAFF
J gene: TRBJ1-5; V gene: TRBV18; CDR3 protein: CASSAQGLGNQPQHF
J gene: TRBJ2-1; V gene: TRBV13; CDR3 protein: CASSPSGRGNNEQFF
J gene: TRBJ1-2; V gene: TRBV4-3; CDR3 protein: CASSQGTHGYTF
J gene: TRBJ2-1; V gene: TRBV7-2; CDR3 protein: CASSLYFGVSVDEQFF
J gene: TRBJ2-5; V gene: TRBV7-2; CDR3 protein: CASSPFTSLGETQYF
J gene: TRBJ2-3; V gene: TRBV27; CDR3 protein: CASRGLPPAGTVTQYF
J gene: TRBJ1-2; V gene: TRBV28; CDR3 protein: CASSLGRTGGFGYTF
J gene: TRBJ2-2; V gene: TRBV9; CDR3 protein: CASSGTSGSGELFF
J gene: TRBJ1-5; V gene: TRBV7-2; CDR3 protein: CASSLSGAPNQPQHF
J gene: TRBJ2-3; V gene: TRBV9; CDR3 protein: CASSSGGHSTDTQYF
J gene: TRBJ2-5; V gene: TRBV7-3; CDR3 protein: CASSGGQGGETQYF
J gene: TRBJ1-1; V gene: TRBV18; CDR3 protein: CASSPRETGGWEAFF
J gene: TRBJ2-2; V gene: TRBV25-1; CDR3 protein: CASSVGLMNGELFF
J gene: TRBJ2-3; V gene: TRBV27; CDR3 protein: CASSLWASGRVYTQYF
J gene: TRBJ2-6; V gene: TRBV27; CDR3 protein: CASSLSAGANVLTF
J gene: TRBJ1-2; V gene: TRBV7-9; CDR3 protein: CASTPGTGTHLTF
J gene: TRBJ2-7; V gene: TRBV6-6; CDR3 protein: CASRLTGEGYEQYF
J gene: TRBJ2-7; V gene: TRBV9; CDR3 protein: CASSFSGGPYEQYF
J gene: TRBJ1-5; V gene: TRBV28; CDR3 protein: CASSSPRVTNQPQHF
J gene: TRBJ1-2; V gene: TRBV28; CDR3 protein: CASSFPGTVNGYTF
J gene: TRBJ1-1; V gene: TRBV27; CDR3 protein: CASSYVTGTTEAFF